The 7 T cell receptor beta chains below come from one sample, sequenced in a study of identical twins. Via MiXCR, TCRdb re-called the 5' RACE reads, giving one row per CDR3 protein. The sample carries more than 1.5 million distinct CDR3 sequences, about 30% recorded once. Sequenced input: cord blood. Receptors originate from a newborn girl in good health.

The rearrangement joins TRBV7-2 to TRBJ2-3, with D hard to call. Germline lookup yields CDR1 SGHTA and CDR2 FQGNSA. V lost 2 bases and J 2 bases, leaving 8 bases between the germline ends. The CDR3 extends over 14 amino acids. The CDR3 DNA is TGTGCCAGCAGCTTAAGCGTGGTCACAGATACGCAGTATTTT. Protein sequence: CASSLSVVTDTQYF.

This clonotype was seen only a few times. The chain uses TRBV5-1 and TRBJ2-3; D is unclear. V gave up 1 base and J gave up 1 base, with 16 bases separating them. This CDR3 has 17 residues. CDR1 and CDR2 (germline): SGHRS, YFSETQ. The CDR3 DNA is TGCGCCAGCAGCTTGTTGGTGATCCGGACCGGCACAGATACGCAGTATTTT. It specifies CASSLLVIRTGTDTQYF.

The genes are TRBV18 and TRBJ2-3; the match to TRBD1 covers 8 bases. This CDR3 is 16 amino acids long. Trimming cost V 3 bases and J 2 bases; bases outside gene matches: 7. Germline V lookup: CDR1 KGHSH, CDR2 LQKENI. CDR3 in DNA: TGTGCCAGCTCACCGCCGGGACAGGCTTTCACAGATACGCAGTATTTT. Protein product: CASSPPGQAFTDTQYF.

CDR3 protein: CASSGNNEQYF. CDR3 DNA sequence: TGTGCCAGCAGCGGAAACAATGAGCAGTACTTC. V gene TRBV6-5 combines with J gene TRBJ2-5; D gene uncertain. V was cut by 6 bases and J by 11 bases, with 13 bases left in between. CDR1 and CDR2 (germline): MNHEY, SVGAGI. This CDR3 has 11 amino acids.

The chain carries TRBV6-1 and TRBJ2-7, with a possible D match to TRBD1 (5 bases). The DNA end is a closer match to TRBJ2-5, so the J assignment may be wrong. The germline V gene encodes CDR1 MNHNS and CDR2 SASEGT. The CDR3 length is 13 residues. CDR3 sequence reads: CASQRQQQETQYF. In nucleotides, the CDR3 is TGTGCCAGCCAAAGACAGCAACAAGAGACCCAGTACTTC.

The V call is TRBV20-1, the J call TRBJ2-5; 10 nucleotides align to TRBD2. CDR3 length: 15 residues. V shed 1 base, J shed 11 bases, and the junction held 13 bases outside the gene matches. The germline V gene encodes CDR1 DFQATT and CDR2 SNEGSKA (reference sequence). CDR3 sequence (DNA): TGCAGTGCTAGAGCGCTAGCGGGAGACCTAGGTGAGCAGTACTTC. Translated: CSARALAGDLGEQYF.

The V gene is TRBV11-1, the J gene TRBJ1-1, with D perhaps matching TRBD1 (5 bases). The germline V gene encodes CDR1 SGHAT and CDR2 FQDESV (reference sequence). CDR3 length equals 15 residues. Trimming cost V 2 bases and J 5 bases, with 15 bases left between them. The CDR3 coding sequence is TGTGCCAGCAGCTTAAAAGCGTGGACAAAAACTGAAGCTTTCTTT. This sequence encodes CASSLKAWTKTEAFF.